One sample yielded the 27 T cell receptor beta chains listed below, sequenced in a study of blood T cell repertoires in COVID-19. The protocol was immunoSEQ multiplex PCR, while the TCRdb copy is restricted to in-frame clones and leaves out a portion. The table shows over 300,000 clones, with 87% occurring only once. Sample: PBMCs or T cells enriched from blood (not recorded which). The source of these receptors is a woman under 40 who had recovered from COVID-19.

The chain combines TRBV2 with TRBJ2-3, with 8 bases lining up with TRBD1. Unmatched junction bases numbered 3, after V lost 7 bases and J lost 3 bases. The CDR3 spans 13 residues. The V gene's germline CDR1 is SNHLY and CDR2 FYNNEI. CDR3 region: CASKRQGTDTQYF. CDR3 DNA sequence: TGTGCCAGCAAAAGACAGGGGACAGATACGCAGTATTTT. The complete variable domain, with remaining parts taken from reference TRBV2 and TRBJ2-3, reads EPEVTQTPSHQVTQMGQEVILRCVPISNHLYFYWYRQILGQKVEFLVSFYNNEISEKSEIFDDQFSVERPDGSNFTLKIRSTKLEDSAMYFCASKRQGTDTQYFGPGTRLTVL.

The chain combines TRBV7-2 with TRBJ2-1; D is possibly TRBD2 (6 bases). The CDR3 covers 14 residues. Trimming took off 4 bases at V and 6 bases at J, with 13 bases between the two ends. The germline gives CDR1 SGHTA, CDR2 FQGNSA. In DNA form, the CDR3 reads TGTGCCAGCAGCTCGAGACTAGAGCGCAATGAGCAGTTCTTC. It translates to CASSSRLERNEQFF.

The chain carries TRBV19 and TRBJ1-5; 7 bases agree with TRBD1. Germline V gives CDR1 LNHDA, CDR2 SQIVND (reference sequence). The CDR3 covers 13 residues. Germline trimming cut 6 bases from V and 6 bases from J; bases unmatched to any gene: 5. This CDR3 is CASSWGQRQPQHF. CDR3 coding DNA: TGTGCCAGTAGCTGGGGACAGCGTCAGCCCCAGCATTTT.

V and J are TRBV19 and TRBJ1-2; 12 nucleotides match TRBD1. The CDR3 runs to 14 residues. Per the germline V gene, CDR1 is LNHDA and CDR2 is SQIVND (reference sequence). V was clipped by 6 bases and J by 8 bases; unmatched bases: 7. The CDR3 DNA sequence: TGTGCCAGTAGGAGGGGGACAGGGGGCAACGGCTACACCTTC. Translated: CASRRGTGGNGYTF.

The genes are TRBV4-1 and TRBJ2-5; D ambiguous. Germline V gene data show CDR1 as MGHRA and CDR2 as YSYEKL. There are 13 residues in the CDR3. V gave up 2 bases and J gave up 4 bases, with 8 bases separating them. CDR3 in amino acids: CASSQSFGETQYF. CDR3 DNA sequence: TGCGCCAGCAGCCAAAGTTTCGGAGAGACCCAGTACTTC.

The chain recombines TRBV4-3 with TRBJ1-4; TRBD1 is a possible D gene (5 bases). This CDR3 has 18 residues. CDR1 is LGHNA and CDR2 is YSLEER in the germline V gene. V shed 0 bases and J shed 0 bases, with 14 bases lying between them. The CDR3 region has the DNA TGCGCCAGCAGCCAAGATCCACCGGGGGGTACAACTAATGAAAAACTGTTTTTT. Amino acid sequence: CASSQDPPGGTTNEKLFF.

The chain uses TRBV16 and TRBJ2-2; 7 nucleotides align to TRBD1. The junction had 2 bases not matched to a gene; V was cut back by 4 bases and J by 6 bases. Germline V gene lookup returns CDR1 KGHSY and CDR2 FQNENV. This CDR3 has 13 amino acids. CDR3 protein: CASSPQGAGELFF. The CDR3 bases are TGTGCCAGCAGCCCGCAGGGGGCCGGGGAGCTGTTTTTT.

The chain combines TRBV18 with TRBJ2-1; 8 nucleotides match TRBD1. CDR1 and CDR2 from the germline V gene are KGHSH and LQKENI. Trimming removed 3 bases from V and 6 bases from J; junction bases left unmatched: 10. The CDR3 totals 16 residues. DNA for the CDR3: TGTGCCAGCTCACCGGTCCACGGGACAGGTACCAATGAGCAGTTCTTC. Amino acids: CASSPVHGTGTNEQFF.

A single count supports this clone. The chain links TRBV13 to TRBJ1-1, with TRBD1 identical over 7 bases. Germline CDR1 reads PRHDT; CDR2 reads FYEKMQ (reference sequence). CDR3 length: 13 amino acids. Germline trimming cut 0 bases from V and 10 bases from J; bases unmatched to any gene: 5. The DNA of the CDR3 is TGTGCCAGCAGCTTAGGACAGGGGCTTTCAGCTTTCTTT. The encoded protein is CASSLGQGLSAFF.

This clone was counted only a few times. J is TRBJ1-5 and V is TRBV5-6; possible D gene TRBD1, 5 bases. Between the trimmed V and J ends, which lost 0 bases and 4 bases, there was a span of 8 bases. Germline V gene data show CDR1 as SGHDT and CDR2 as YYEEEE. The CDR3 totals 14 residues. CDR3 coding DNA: TGTGCCAGCAGCTTGGGTGGGGCGAATCAGCCCCAGCATTTT. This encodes CASSLGGANQPQHF.

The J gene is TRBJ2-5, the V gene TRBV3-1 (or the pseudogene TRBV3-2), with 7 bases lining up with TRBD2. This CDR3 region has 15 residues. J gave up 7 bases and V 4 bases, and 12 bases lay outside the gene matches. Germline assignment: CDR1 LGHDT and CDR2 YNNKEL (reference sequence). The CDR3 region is CASSPPRRGGGTQYF. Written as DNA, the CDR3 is TGTGCCAGCAGCCCCCCCCGGCGGGGCGGGGGGACCCAGTACTTC.

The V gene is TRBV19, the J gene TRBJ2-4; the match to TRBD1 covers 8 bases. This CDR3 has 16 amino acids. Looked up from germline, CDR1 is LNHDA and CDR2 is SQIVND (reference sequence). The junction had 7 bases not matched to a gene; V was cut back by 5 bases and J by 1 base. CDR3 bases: TGTGCCAGTAGTCTGCGGACAGGGAAGGCCAAAAACATTCAGTACTTC. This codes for CASSLRTGKAKNIQYF. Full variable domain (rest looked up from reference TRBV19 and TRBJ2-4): DGGITQSPKYLFRKEGQNVTLSCEQNLNHDAMYWYRQDPGQGLRLIYYSQIVNDFQKGDIAEGYSVSREKKESFPLTVTSAQKNPTAFYLCASSLRTGKAKNIQYFGAGTRLSVL.

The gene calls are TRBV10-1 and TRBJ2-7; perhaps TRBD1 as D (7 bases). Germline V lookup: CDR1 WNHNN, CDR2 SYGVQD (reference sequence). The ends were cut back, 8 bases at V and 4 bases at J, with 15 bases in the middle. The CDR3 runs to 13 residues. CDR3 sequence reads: CASAPTGRYEQYF. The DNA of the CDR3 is TGCGCCAGCGCCCCGACAGGGAGGTACGAGCAGTACTTC.

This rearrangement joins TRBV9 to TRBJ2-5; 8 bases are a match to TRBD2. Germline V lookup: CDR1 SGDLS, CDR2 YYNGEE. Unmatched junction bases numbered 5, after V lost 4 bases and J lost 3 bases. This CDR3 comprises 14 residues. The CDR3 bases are TGTGCCAGCAGCCCGCTAGCGGGCGAAGAGACCCAGTACTTC. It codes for CASSPLAGEETQYF.

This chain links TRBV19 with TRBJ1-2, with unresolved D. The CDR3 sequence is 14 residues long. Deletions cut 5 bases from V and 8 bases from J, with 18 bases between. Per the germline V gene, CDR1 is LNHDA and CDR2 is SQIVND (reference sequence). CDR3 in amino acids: CASSSYSIIGGYTF. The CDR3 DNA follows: TGTGCCAGTAGTTCCTACAGTATTATCGGCGGCTACACCTTC.

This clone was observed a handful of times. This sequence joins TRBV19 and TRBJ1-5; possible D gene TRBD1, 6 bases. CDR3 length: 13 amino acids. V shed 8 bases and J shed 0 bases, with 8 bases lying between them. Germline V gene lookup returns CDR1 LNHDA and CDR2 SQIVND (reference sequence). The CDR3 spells CASGDTSNQPQHF. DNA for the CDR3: TGTGCCAGTGGGGACACTAGCAATCAGCCCCAGCATTTT.

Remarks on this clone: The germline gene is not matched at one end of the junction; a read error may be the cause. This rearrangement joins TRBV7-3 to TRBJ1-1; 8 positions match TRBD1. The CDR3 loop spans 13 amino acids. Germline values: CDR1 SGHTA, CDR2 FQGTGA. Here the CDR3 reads CASSLTGQGFAFF. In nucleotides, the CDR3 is TGTGCCAGCAGCCTAACCGGACAGGGTTTCGCTTTCTTT.

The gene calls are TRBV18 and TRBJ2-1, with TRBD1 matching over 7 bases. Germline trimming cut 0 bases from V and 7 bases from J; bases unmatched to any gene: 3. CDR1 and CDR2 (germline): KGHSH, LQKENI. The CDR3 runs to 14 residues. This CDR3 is CASSPPGRGNEQFF. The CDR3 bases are TGTGCCAGCTCACCACCGGGCAGGGGGAATGAGCAGTTCTTC. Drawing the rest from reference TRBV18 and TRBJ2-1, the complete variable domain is NAGVMQNPRHLVRRRGQEARLRCSPMKGHSHVYWYRQLPEEGLKFMVYLQKENIIDESGMPKERFSAEFPKEGPSILRIQQVVRGDSAAYFCASSPPGRGNEQFFGPGTRLTVL.

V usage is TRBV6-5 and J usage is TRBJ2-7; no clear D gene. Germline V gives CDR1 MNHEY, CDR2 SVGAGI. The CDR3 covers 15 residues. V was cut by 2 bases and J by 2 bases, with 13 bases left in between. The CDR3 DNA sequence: TGTGCCAGCAGTTACCGACCCCAGGCGACCTACGAGCAGTACTTC. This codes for CASSYRPQATYEQYF.

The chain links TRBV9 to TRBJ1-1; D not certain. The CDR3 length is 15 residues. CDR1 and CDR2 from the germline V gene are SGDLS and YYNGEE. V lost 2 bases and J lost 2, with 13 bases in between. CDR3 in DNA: TGTGCCAGCAGCGTTAGCGGGCAGACTAACACTGAAGCTTTCTTT. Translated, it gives CASSVSGQTNTEAFF.

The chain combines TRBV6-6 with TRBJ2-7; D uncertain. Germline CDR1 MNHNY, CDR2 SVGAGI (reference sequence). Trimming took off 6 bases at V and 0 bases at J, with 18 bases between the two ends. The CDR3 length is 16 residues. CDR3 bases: TGTGCCAGCAGACCTAGTGCCAGCCGCCTCTCCTACGAGCAGTACTTC. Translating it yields CASRPSASRLSYEQYF.

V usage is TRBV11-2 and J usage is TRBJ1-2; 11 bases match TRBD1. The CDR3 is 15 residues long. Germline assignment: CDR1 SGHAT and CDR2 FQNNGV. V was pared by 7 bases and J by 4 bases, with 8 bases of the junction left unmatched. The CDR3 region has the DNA TGTGCCAGCAAACAACCAGGGACAGGGGGCTATGGCTACACCTTC. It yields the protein CASKQPGTGGYGYTF.

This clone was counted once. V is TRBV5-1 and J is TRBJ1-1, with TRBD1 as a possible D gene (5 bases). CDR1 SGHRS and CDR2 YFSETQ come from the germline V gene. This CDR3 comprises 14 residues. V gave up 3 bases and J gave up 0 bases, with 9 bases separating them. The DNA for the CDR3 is TGCGCCAGCAGCTGGGGGGACCTGAACACTGAAGCTTTCTTT. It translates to CASSWGDLNTEAFF.

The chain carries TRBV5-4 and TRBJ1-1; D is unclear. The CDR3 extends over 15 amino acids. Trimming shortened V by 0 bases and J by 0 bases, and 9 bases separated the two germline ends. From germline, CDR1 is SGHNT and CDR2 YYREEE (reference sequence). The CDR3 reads CASSLAKAVNTEAFF. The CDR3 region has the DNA TGTGCCAGCAGCTTGGCCAAGGCGGTGAACACTGAAGCTTTCTTT.

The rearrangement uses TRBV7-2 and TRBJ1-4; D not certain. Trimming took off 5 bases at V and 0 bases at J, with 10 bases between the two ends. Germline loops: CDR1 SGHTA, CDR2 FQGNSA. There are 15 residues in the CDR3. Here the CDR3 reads CASSQGSTTNEKLFF. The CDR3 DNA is TGTGCCAGCAGCCAAGGGAGCACAACTAATGAAAAACTGTTTTTT.

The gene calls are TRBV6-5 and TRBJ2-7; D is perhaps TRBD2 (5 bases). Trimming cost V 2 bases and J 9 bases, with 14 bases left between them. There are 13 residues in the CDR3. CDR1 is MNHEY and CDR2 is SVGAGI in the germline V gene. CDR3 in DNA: TGTGCCAGCAGTTACCCCGGGGATCTACGGCAGTACTTC. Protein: CASSYPGDLRQYF.

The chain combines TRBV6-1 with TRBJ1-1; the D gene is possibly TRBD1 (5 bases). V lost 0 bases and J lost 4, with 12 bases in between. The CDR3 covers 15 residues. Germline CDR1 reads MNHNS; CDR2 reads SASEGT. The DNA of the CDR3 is TGTGCCAGCAGTGAAGCCCGGGGGTTGGGCACTGAAGCTTTCTTT. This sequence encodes CASSEARGLGTEAFF.